This TCR beta chain was recovered during a study of response to subunit inactivated influenza vaccine. This clonotype was seen a few times. Its antigen remains unknown. Study-wide results and limits: With each seasonal influenza vaccination, the authors suggested, few new T cells are recruited.

Trimming removed 5 bases from V and 0 bases from J; junction bases left unmatched: 9. CDR1 and CDR2 (germline): SGHTA, FQGNSA. The CDR3 is 16 residues long. Each CDR3 protein is one row after TCRdb ran MiXCR on the RT-PCR reads. Among some 200,000 distinct CDR3 sequences listed, roughly 12% were seen once. The same sample was also used in a study of T cells expressing NK-cell markers. Turning to that study: Template switching by 5'RACE with UMIs generated the TCR beta cDNA.

Sequences were derived from CD8+ T cells sorted from PBMCs, sampled about 11 days after vaccination. This clonotype originated in a man aged 50 to 59 who received an inactivated influenza vaccine. This rearrangement joins TRBV7-2 to TRBJ2-7; TRBD1 matches 8 bases. The CDR3 bases are TGTGCCAGCAGCCGAGCCGACAGGGGCATCTCCTACGAGCAGTACTTC. Translating it yields CASSRADRGISYEQYF. The complete variable domain, with remaining parts taken from reference TRBV7-2 and TRBJ2-7, reads GAGVSQSPSNKVTEKGKDVELRCDPISGHTALYWYRQSLGQGLEFLIYFQGNSAPDKSGLPSDRFSAERTGGSVSTLTIQRTQQEDSAVYLCASSRADRGISYEQYFGPGTRLTVT.